The entry that follows covers one T cell receptor (beta chain) sequence. Antigen: not known. This sample was included in a study of monozygotic twins with inflammatory bowel disease. This CDR3 is 14 amino acids long. Germline assignment: CDR1 SGHVS and CDR2 FNYEAQ. Nested amplification of TCRalpha and TCRbeta cDNA involved two PCRs of about 16 and 10 cycles. TCRdb re-called the 5' RACE reads and shows each CDR3 protein once, DNA omitted. The record lists around 450,000 distinct CDR3 sequences, of which the ten most abundant hold 2.4%. Findings and limits, study-wide: Twin pairs that were concordant did not differ from discordant pairs in repertoire similarity, possibly from limited power.

The V call is TRBV7-6, the J call TRBJ1-1. The sequence came from a human donor with ulcerative colitis or Crohn's disease, or a healthy co-twin of an affected twin (not recorded which). The source material was blood. CDR3 sequence: CASSLAAGNTEAFF.